These 12 T cell receptor beta chains originate from one sample sequenced in a study of blood T cell repertoires in COVID-19. Clones were sequenced by immunoSEQ multiplex PCR, and TCRdb holds only the in-frame ones, with some missing. Of 100,000 to 150,000 clones listed, around 87% are singletons. The material sequenced was peripheral blood. Receptors originate from a woman aged 60 to 75 with acute or convalescent COVID-19.

The rearrangement uses TRBV2 and TRBJ2-2; 14 nucleotides agree with TRBD2. The CDR3 covers 15 residues. Losses at the gene ends were 8 bases for V and 5 bases for J; bases not matched to a gene: 4. Germline loops: CDR1 SNHLY, CDR2 FYNNEI. CDR3 region: CASGLAGGKTGELFF. The CDR3 nucleotides are TGTGCCAGCGGACTAGCGGGAGGAAAGACCGGGGAGCTGTTTTTT.

The chain carries TRBV27 and TRBJ2-3, with 7 bases identical to TRBD1. Germline V gene lookup returns CDR1 MNHEY and CDR2 SMNVEV (reference sequence). V dropped 10 bases and J dropped 4; count of bases not matched to a gene: 8. This CDR3 has 13 amino acids. CDR3 in amino acids: CATQTGLSDTQYF. The CDR3, as DNA: TGTGCCACCCAGACAGGGCTGTCAGATACGCAGTATTTT.

The chain links TRBV5-1 to TRBJ1-1; 7 bases fit TRBD1. The CDR3 runs to 19 residues. The V gene's germline CDR1 is SGHRS and CDR2 YFSETQ. Trimming took 3 bases from V and 0 from J; bases not matched to a gene: 17. The CDR3 is CASSYGTVASQILNTEAFF. For the CDR3, the DNA is TGCGCCAGCAGCTACGGGACAGTCGCCTCCCAGATCCTGAACACTGAAGCTTTCTTT.

This clone appeared once. V gene TRBV28 combines with J gene TRBJ2-7; maybe TRBD1 (5 bases). V gave up 5 bases and J gave up 6 bases, with 14 bases separating them. The length of the CDR3 is 13 residues. CDR1 is MDHEN and CDR2 is SYDVKM in the germline V gene. CDR3 in DNA: TGTGCCAGCAGTCTTACCCGACAGCTCGAGCAGTACTTC. Translated: CASSLTRQLEQYF.

The gene calls are TRBV6-1 and TRBJ2-1; 11 nucleotides line up with TRBD2. J lost 4 bases, V lost 0 bases, and 2 bases had no gene match. This CDR3 has 16 amino acids. Per the germline V gene, CDR1 is MNHNS and CDR2 is SASEGT. The CDR3 nucleotides read TGTGCCAGCAGTGAAGCGCTAGCGGGAGGATACAATGAGCAGTTCTTC. Translated: CASSEALAGGYNEQFF.

This clone turned up a few times. The rearrangement links TRBV24-1 to TRBJ1-1; TRBD1 might be the D (6 bases). CDR1 KGHDR and CDR2 SFDVKD come from the germline V gene. CDR3 length: 15 amino acids. V lost 5 bases to trimming and J lost 1 base, with 13 bases between them. In DNA, the CDR3 is TGTGCCACCAGTGGCAGACAGGACTCGAACACTGAAGCTTTCTTT. It encodes CATSGRQDSNTEAFF.

This clone has only one observation. This chain joins TRBV9 and TRBJ2-1; D is ambiguous. The CDR3 loop spans 16 amino acids. The V end was cut by 0 bases, the J end by 0 bases, with 10 bases between. The germline V gene encodes CDR1 SGDLS and CDR2 YYNGEE. The CDR3 loop reads CASSVGSSASYNEQFF. The CDR3, as DNA: TGTGCCAGCAGCGTAGGCTCCAGCGCCTCCTACAATGAGCAGTTCTTC.

The genes are TRBV7-8 and TRBJ1-1; D is unresolved. The germline V gene encodes CDR1 SGHVS and CDR2 FQNEAQ. This CDR3 spans 16 amino acids. The V end lost 2 bases, the J end lost 6 bases, and 19 bases lay between the germline ends. CDR3 nucleotide sequence: TGTGCCAGCAGCTTATCGACGGGGTTTATGGCGGCTGAAGCTTTCTTT. Translating gives CASSLSTGFMAAEAFF. Based on the CDR3 plus reference TRBV7-8 and TRBJ1-1, the full variable domain is GAGVSQSPRYKVAKRGQDVALRCDPISGHVSLFWYQQALGQGPEFLTYFQNEAQLDKSGLPSDRFFAERPEGSVSTLKIQRTQQEDSAVYLCASSLSTGFMAAEAFFGQGTRLTVV.

J is TRBJ2-1 and V is TRBV12-5, with 11 nucleotides matching TRBD2. With 7 bases clipped from V and 6 bases from J, the junction kept 8 bases outside the gene matches. The CDR3 is 15 amino acids. Germline V gives CDR1 LGHNT, CDR2 FRNRAP. CDR3 sequence reads: CASAPGTSGLNEQFF. The CDR3 DNA reads as TGTGCTAGTGCTCCGGGGACTAGCGGCCTCAATGAGCAGTTCTTC.

The chain is built from TRBV21-1 and TRBJ2-3; TRBD1, the table's D call, lacks a check against the DNA. TRBV21-1 is a documented pseudogene. This CDR3 comprises 19 residues. The CDR3 DNA reads TGTGCCAGCAGCCGAGCTTTACCTCGACAGCGTGGGAAAACAGATACGCAGTATTTT. It yields the protein CASSRALPRQRGKTDTQYF.

The chain combines TRBV6-5 with TRBJ2-2; 7 positions agree with TRBD1. Germline CDR1 and CDR2: MNHEY and SVGAGI. The CDR3 spans 15 residues. The V gene end was trimmed by 10 bases and the J gene end by 0 bases; junction bases not matched to a gene: 8. The CDR3 region has the DNA TGTGCCACCCGCCGGGACAGTACGAACACCGGGGAGCTGTTTTTT. This gives the protein CATRRDSTNTGELFF.

The chain uses TRBV5-4 and TRBJ2-1; 9 bases map to TRBD2. In germline, CDR1 is SGHNT, CDR2 YYREEE (reference sequence). The junction had 12 bases not matched to a gene; V was cut back by 4 bases and J by 4 bases. The CDR3 extends over 17 amino acids. The CDR3 region has the DNA TGTGCCAGCAGCCGGGGAGCGGGAGGCTCGAGTTACAATGAGCAGTTCTTC. This sequence encodes CASSRGAGGSSYNEQFF. The full variable domain, completed using reference TRBV5-4 and TRBJ2-1, is ETGVTQSPTHLIKTRGQQVTLRCSSQSGHNTVSWYQQALGQGPQFIFQYYREEENGRGNFPPRFSGLQFPNYSSELNVNALELDDSALYLCASSRGAGGSSYNEQFFGPGTRLTVL.